Below are 19 T cell receptor beta chains sequenced from a single sample in a study of shared clonotypes between healthy human individuals. Naivety among CD8 cells was defined by CD45RO negativity and positive CCR7 selection, thereby excluding terminally differentiated effector memory CD45RA+ cells. Profiling relied on immunoSEQ multiplex PCR, and the TCRdb table lists in-frame clones only, not all of them. The table lists 450,000 to 700,000 clones, roughly 95% of them singletons. Specimen: naive CD8+ T cells sorted from blood. These receptors came from a woman younger than 45 in good health.

The chain has TRBV4-1 and TRBJ2-6; D remains ambiguous. This CDR3 has 16 amino acids. V lost 4 bases and J 0 bases, leaving 10 bases between the germline ends. From germline, CDR1 is MGHRA and CDR2 YSYEKL. CDR3: CASSRPRDSGANVLTF. The DNA of the CDR3 is TGCGCCAGCAGCCGGCCCCGAGACTCTGGGGCCAACGTCCTGACTTTC.

This chain uses TRBV27 with TRBJ2-7, with 8 bases lining up with TRBD2. This CDR3 contains 16 residues. With V trimmed by 6 bases and J by 5 bases, 15 bases remained unmatched. Germline V gene sequence: CDR1 MNHEY, CDR2 SMNVEV (reference sequence). For the CDR3, the DNA is TGTGCCAGCAGCCCGAGTAGCGGGGAGGTAATCGACGAGCAGTACTTC. Its translation is CASSPSSGEVIDEQYF.

This chain links TRBV5-4 with TRBJ2-2; 10 bases match TRBD1. There are 16 residues in the CDR3. From germline, CDR1 is SGHNT and CDR2 YYREEE (reference sequence). Trimming took 2 bases from V and 6 from J; bases not matched to a gene: 7. The CDR3 protein is CASSLPDRGLAGELFF. In nucleotides, the CDR3 is TGTGCCAGCAGCTTACCCGACAGGGGGCTTGCCGGGGAGCTGTTTTTT. The full variable domain, completed using reference TRBV5-4 and TRBJ2-2, is ETGVTQSPTHLIKTRGQQVTLRCSSQSGHNTVSWYQQALGQGPQFIFQYYREEENGRGNFPPRFSGLQFPNYSSELNVNALELDDSALYLCASSLPDRGLAGELFFGEGSRLTVL.

This clone came up a few times. This chain joins TRBV9 and TRBJ1-1; D gene uncertain. V dropped 2 bases and J dropped 1 base, with 15 bases sitting between them. The germline V gene encodes CDR1 SGDLS and CDR2 YYNGEE. This CDR3 spans 16 amino acids. This CDR3 is CASSVNRDQPNTEAFF. The CDR3 DNA sequence: TGTGCCAGCAGCGTTAACCGGGATCAGCCGAACACTGAAGCTTTCTTT.

The V gene is TRBV4-2, the J gene TRBJ1-4; 8 bases agree with TRBD1. This CDR3 comprises 15 residues. Trimming removed 5 bases from V and 5 bases from J; junction bases left unmatched: 7. CDR1 and CDR2 from the germline V gene are LGHNA and YNFKEQ. The CDR3 sequence is CASSKQGDRNEKLFF. The CDR3, as DNA: TGTGCCAGCAGCAAACAGGGGGATCGGAATGAAAAACTGTTTTTT.

The chain couples TRBV11-2 to TRBJ2-7, with 12 nucleotides matching TRBD2. The V gene end was trimmed by 3 bases and the J gene end by 3 bases; junction bases not matched to a gene: 12. The CDR3 length is 18 residues. The V gene's germline CDR1 is SGHAT and CDR2 FQNNGV. The CDR3 nucleotides read TGTGCCAGCAGCTTGCGACTAGCGGGAGATCGTGGTGGCTACGAGCAGTACTTC. As protein: CASSLRLAGDRGGYEQYF.

This chain uses TRBV4-1 with TRBJ2-7; weak D call: TRBD2 (6 bases). The V and J ends lost 1 base and 0 bases respectively, with 13 bases between them. The CDR3 consists of 16 residues. CDR1 is MGHRA and CDR2 is YSYEKL in the germline V gene. CDR3 DNA: TGCGCCAGCAGCCAAGGCCCGGGACTCAGCTCCTACGAGCAGTACTTC. This encodes CASSQGPGLSSYEQYF.

This sequence joins TRBV19 and TRBJ2-1; possibly TRBD2 for D (5 bases). V was shortened by 5 bases and J by 2 bases, with 13 bases between the two germline ends. CDR1 is LNHDA, CDR2 SQIVND, per germline (reference sequence). The CDR3 spans 15 residues. The CDR3 loop reads CASSREEHPYNEQFF. CDR3 sequence (DNA): TGTGCCAGTAGTCGGGAAGAACACCCCTACAATGAGCAGTTCTTC.

The rearrangement links TRBV28 to TRBJ2-7, with D perhaps matching TRBD1 (5 bases). CDR1 and CDR2 (germline): MDHEN, SYDVKM. V lost 7 bases to trimming and J lost 6 bases, with 22 bases between them. This CDR3 is built from 15 residues. The CDR3 sequence is CASTSDKGPFFEQYF. CDR3 sequence (DNA): TGTGCCAGCACCTCGGACAAAGGGCCTTTCTTCGAGCAGTACTTC.

CDR3 sequence reads: CASSLGQAFYEQYF. CDR3 nucleotide sequence: TGTGCCAGCAGCTTAGGTCAGGCCTTCTACGAGCAGTACTTC. The rearrangement joins TRBV13 to TRBJ2-7; D uncertain. Trimming took 0 bases from V and 3 from J, leaving 9 bases between them. The CDR3 loop spans 14 amino acids. Germline assignment: CDR1 PRHDT and CDR2 FYEKMQ (reference sequence).

The rearrangement links TRBV28 to TRBJ2-7; tentatively, D is TRBD1 (6 bases). CDR3 length: 12 residues. Between the trimmed V and J ends, which lost 8 bases and 2 bases, there was a span of 10 bases. Per the germline V gene, CDR1 is MDHEN and CDR2 is SYDVKM. The CDR3 sequence: CASRDMTYEQYF. In DNA form, the CDR3 reads TGTGCCAGCCGGGACATGACCTACGAGCAGTACTTC.

The chain has TRBV2 and TRBJ2-2; D is unclear. The germline V gene has CDR1 SNHLY and CDR2 FYNNEI. V lost 3 bases to trimming and J lost 0 bases, with 11 bases between them. CDR3 length: 16 residues. CDR3 nucleotides: TGTGCCAGCAGTGAGTGGGGAACACCGAACACCGGGGAGCTGTTTTTT. Its protein is CASSEWGTPNTGELFF. The full variable domain, rest sourced from reference TRBV2 and TRBJ2-2, is EPEVTQTPSHQVTQMGQEVILRCVPISNHLYFYWYRQILGQKVEFLVSFYNNEISEKSEIFDDQFSVERPDGSNFTLKIRSTKLEDSAMYFCASSEWGTPNTGELFFGEGSRLTVL.

The table lists this clone with a count of one. The chain joins TRBV19 to TRBJ2-7; unclear D gene. V was clipped by 3 bases and J by 5 bases, with 5 bases between them. The CDR3 spans 11 residues. Germline V gene sequence: CDR1 LNHDA, CDR2 SQIVND (reference sequence). CDR3 nucleotide sequence: TGTGCCAGTAGTATTCAAAACGAGCAGTACTTC. It encodes CASSIQNEQYF.

This clone was found once. The chain links TRBV6-6 to TRBJ2-5; perhaps TRBD2 as D (5 bases). CDR3 length: 14 residues. CDR1 is MNHNY and CDR2 is SVGAGI in the germline V gene (reference sequence). V lost 6 bases and J lost 1, with 12 bases in between. CDR3 nucleotide sequence: TGTGCCAGCAGCGGACGTGAGGGCCAAGAGACCCAGTACTTC. Protein product: CASSGREGQETQYF.

The V gene is TRBV28, the J gene TRBJ2-4; 7 positions agree with TRBD1. Trimming took 7 bases from V and 9 from J; bases not matched to a gene: 15. CDR1 and CDR2 (germline): MDHEN, SYDVKM. This CDR3 has 15 amino acids. CDR3 in amino acids: CASTGPQTGVGIQYF. As DNA, the CDR3 is TGTGCCAGCACGGGACCACAAACAGGGGTGGGCATTCAGTACTTC.

This chain uses TRBV5-1 with TRBJ2-3; no clear D gene. The germline V gene has CDR1 SGHRS and CDR2 YFSETQ. Deletions cut 4 bases from V and 0 bases from J, with 15 bases between. This CDR3 spans 16 amino acids. The CDR3 DNA is TGCGCCAGCAGCGCCTTCAGTTCGCCTAGCACAGATACGCAGTATTTT. Its protein is CASSAFSSPSTDTQYF. Full variable domain (rest looked up from reference TRBV5-1 and TRBJ2-3): KAGVTQTPRYLIKTRGQQVTLSCSPISGHRSVSWYQQTPGQGLQFLFEYFSETQRNKGNFPGRFSGRQFSNSRSEMNVSTLELGDSALYLCASSAFSSPSTDTQYFGPGTRLTVL.

Turning to this clone: The junction and the germline gene differ at one end; a read error may be behind it. The chain recombines TRBV4-2 with TRBJ2-7; the D is unclear. This CDR3 region has 14 residues. CDR1 and CDR2 from the germline V gene are LGHNA and YNFKEQ. The CDR3 reads CTSSQDQEQYEQYF. In DNA form, the CDR3 reads TGTACCAGCAGCCAAGATCAGGAGCAGTACGAGCAGTACTTC.

The chain recombines TRBV29-1 with TRBJ2-7; D might be TRBD1 (5 bases). Trimming shortened V by 6 bases and J by 5 bases, and 17 bases separated the two germline ends. Germline values: CDR1 SQVTM, CDR2 ANQGSEA. The length of the CDR3 is 13 residues. The CDR3 DNA follows: TGCAGCGTCGCCGAGAGCAGGGTTGACGAGCAGTACTTC. Residues: CSVAESRVDEQYF.

The genes are TRBV5-1 and TRBJ2-7; D not certain. V lost 8 bases and J lost 3, with 15 bases in between. The CDR3 covers 13 residues. From germline, CDR1 is SGHRS and CDR2 YFSETQ. CDR3 sequence (DNA): TGCGCCAGTTGTGACTTACCGGACTACGAGCAGTACTTC. Amino acids: CASCDLPDYEQYF.